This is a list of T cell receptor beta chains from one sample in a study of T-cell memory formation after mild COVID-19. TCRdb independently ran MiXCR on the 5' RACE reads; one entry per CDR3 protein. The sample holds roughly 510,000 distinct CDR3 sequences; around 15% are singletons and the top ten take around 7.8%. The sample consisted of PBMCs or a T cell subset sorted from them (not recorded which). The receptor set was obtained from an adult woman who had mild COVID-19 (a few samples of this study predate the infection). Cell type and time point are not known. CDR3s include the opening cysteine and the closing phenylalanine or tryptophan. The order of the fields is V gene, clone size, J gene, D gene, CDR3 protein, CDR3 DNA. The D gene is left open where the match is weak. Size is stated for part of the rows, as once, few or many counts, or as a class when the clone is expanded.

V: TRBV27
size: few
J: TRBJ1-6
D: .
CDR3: CATTNNRENNSPLHF
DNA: TGTGCCACCACCAACAACAGGGAAAATAATTCACCCCTCCACTTT

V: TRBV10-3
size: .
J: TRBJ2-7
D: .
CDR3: CAISDWESEQYF
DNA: TGTGCCATCAGTGATTGGGAAAGCGAGCAGTACTTC

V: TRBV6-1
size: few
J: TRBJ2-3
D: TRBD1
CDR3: CASRGTGSTDTQYF
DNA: TGTGCCAGTCGAGGGACAGGGAGCACAGATACGCAGTATTTT

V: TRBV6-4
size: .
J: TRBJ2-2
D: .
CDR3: CASSINPTGELFF
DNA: TGTGCCAGCAGTATAAATCCCACCGGGGAGCTGTTTTTT

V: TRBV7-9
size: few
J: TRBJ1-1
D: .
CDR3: CASSGSSGPSNTEAFF
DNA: TGTGCCAGCAGCGGGAGTTCGGGACCTTCGAACACTGAAGCTTTCTTT

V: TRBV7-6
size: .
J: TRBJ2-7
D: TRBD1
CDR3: CASSAAGTEYEQYF
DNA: TGTGCCAGCAGCGCAGCCGGGACAGAGTACGAGCAGTACTTC

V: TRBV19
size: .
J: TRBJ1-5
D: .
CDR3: CASNSGLSEEPQHF
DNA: TGTGCCAGTAACTCCGGCCTAAGTGAGGAGCCCCAGCATTTT

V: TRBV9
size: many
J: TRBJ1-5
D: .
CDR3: CASSVGTDNNQPQHF
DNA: TGTGCCAGCAGCGTAGGTACGGATAACAATCAGCCCCAGCATTTT

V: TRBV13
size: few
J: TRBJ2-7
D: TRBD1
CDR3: CASSRLVYGQGTYEQYF
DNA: TGTGCCAGCAGCCGTTTAGTCTATGGACAGGGAACCTACGAGCAGTACTTC

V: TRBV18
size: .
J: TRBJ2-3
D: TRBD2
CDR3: CASSPATSGSRTDTQYF
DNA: TGTGCCAGCTCACCGGCGACTAGCGGGAGCAGGACAGATACGCAGTATTTT

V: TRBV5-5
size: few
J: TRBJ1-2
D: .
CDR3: CASSLRAGYGYTF
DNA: TGTGCCAGCAGCTTGAGAGCAGGTTATGGCTACACCTTC

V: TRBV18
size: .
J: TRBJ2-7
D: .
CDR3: CASSPSLSNEQYF
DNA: TGTGCCAGCTCACCGAGCCTCTCGAACGAGCAGTACTTC

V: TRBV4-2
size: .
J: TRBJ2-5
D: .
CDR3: CASSQYWDRQETQYF
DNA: TGTGCCAGCAGCCAATATTGGGACCGACAAGAGACCCAGTACTTC

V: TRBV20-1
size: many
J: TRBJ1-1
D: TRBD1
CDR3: CSAGGQGKTEAFF
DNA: TGCAGTGCAGGAGGACAGGGAAAGACTGAAGCTTTCTTT

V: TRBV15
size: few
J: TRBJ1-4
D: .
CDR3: CATSRDGTTNEKLFF
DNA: TGTGCCACCAGCAGAGATGGAACAACTAATGAAAAACTGTTTTTT

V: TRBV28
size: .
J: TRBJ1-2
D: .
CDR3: CASSLQQVNYGYTF
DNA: TGTGCCAGCAGTCTACAACAGGTTAACTATGGCTACACCTTC

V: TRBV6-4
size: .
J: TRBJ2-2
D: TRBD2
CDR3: CASRGGLAGVTGELFF
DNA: TGTGCCAGCAGAGGGGGACTAGCGGGAGTTACCGGGGAGCTGTTTTTT

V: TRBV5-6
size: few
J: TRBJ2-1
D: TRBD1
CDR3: CASSLTVSLTGISEQFF
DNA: TGTGCCAGCAGCTTAACTGTATCCTTGACAGGGATCAGTGAGCAGTTCTTC

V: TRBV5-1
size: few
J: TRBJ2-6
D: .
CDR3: CASSLDFSGANVLTF
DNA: TGCGCCAGCAGCTTGGATTTCTCTGGGGCCAACGTCCTGACTTTC

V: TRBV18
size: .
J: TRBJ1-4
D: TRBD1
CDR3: CASGGQAVTTNEKLFF
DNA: TGTGCCAGCGGAGGACAGGCGGTGACAACTAATGAAAAACTGTTTTTT

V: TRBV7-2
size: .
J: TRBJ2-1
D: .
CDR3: CASGSGYNEQFF
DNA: TGTGCCAGCGGGAGTGGCTACAATGAGCAGTTCTTC

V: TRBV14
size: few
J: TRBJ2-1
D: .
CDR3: CASSQWAPQFF
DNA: TGTGCCAGCAGCCAGTGGGCTCCGCAGTTCTTC

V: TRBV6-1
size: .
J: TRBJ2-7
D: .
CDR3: CASSGSLGIGTQGGEQYF
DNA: TGTGCCAGCAGTGGCAGCTTGGGGATCGGGACTCAGGGGGGGGAGCAGTACTTC

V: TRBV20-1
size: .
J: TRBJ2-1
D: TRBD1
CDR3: CSARDLGQTGNEQFF
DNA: TGCAGTGCTAGAGATCTGGGACAGACAGGCAATGAGCAGTTCTTC

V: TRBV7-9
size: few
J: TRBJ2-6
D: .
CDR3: CASSSSDWTGANVLTF
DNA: TGTGCCAGCAGCAGCTCTGATTGGACTGGGGCCAACGTCCTGACTTTC

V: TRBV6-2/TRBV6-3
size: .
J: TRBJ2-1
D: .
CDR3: CASSSTGREQFF
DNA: TGTGCCAGCAGTTCTACAGGGCGTGAGCAGTTCTTC

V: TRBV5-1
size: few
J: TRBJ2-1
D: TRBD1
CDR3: CASNQGAAYNEQFF
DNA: TGCGCCAGCAACCAGGGGGCGGCATACAATGAGCAGTTCTTC

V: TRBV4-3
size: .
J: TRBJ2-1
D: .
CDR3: CASSQDWAGLGNEQFF
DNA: TGCGCCAGCAGCCAAGATTGGGCAGGGTTGGGCAATGAGCAGTTCTTC

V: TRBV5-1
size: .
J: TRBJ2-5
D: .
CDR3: CASSLAKGTEETQYF
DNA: TGCGCCAGCAGCTTGGCCAAAGGGACGGAAGAGACCCAGTACTTC

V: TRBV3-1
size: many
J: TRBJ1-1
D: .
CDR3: CASSQGQLNTEAFF
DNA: TGTGCCAGCAGCCAAGGACAGTTAAACACTGAAGCTTTCTTT

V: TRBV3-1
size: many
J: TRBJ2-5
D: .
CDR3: CASSQGIEETQYF
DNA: TGTGCCAGCAGCCAAGGGATTGAAGAGACCCAGTACTTC

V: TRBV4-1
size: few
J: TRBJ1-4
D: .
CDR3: CASSQDRAGATNEKLFF
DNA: TGCGCCAGCAGCCAAGATCGAGCCGGTGCAACTAATGAAAAACTGTTTTTT

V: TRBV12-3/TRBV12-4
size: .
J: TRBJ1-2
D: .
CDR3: CASSSLGRGNGYTF
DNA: TGTGCCAGCAGTTCCCTAGGGCGTGGTAATGGCTACACCTTC

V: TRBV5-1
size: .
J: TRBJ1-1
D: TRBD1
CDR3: CASSSGRQGMGTEAFF
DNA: TGCGCCAGCAGCTCCGGGCGACAGGGGATGGGGACTGAAGCTTTCTTT

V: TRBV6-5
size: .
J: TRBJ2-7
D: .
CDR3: CASRGTLYEQYF
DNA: TGTGCCAGCAGGGGGACATTGTACGAGCAGTACTTC

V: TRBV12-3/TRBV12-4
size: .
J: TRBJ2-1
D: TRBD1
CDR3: CASTGQGNNEQFF
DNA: TGTGCCAGCACGGGACAGGGGAACAATGAGCAGTTCTTC

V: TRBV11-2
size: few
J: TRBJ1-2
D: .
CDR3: CASSPLRERHYGYTF
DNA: TGTGCCAGCAGCCCTCTGAGGGAAAGGCACTATGGCTACACCTTC

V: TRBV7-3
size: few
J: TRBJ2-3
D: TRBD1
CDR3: CASSDRTGIGPDTQYF
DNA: TGTGCCAGCAGCGACCGGACAGGGATAGGGCCAGATACGCAGTATTTT

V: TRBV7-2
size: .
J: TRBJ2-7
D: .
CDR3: CASRGRETYEQYF
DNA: TGTGCCAGCCGGGGGCGGGAAACTTACGAGCAGTACTTC

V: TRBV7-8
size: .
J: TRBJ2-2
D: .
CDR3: CASSLAPGLDYTGELFF
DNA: TGTGCCAGCAGCTTAGCCCCAGGGCTCGACTACACCGGGGAGCTGTTTTTT

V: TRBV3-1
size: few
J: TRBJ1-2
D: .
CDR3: CASSQVVPTGGQFFYGYTF
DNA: TGTGCCAGCAGCCAAGTGGTTCCGACGGGAGGTCAGTTTTTCTATGGCTACACCTTC

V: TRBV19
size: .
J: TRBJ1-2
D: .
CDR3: CASSPQGWIYGYTF
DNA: TGTGCCAGTAGTCCTCAGGGGTGGATCTATGGCTACACCTTC

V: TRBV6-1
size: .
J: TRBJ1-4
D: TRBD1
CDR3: CASSESGGREKLFF
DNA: TGTGCCAGCAGTGAATCAGGGGGTCGAGAAAAACTGTTTTTT

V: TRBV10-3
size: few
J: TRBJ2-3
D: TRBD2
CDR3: CAISGGLAESTDTQYF
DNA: TGTGCCATCAGTGGGGGACTAGCGGAGAGCACAGATACGCAGTATTTT

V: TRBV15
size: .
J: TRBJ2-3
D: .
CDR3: CATSSGQRTDTQYF
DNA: TGTGCCACCAGCAGTGGACAGCGCACAGATACGCAGTATTTT

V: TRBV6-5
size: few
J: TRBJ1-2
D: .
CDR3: CASRLQGSYGYTF
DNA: TGTGCCAGCAGACTTCAGGGTTCCTATGGCTACACCTTC

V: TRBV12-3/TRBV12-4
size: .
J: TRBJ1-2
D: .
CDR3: CASSSGAAYYGYTF
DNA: TGTGCCAGCAGTTCAGGGGCAGCCTACTATGGCTACACCTTC

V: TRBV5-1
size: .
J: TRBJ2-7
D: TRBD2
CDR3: CASSILAGEGEQYF
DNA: TGCGCCAGCAGCATCCTAGCGGGAGAAGGCGAGCAGTACTTC

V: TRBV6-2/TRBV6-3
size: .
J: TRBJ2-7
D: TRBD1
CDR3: CASSYEGQGGHEQYF
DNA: TGTGCCAGCAGTTACGAGGGACAGGGGGGCCACGAGCAGTACTTC

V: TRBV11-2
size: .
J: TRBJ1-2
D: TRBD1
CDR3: CASSLVDNRGFDGYTF
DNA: TGTGCCAGCAGCTTAGTAGACAACAGGGGGTTCGATGGCTACACCTTC